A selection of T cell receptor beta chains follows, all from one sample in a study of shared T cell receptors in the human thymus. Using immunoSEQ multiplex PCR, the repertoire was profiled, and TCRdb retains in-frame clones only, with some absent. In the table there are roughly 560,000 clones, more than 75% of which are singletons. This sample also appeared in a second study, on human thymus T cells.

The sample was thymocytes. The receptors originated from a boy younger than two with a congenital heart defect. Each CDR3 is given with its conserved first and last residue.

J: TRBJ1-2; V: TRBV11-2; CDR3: CASSLDLPYGYTF
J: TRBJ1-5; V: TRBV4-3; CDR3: CASSQKGAGDQPQHF
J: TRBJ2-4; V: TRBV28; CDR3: CASSPGVMIQYF
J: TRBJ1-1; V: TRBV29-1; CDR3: CSVDGWGPYPDRGTEAFF
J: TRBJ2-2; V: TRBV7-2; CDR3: CASSRQGRPYTGELFF
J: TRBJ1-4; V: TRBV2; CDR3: CASNPDRGSGEKLFF
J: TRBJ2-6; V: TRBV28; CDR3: CASSSPRIGQSPGANVLTF
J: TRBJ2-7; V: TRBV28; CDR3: CASGRGGRSYEQYF
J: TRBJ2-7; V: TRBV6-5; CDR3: CASSGPGTGHEQYF
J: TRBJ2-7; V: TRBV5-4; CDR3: CASSLGGYSYEQYF
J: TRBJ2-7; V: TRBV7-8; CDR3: CASSLVVTGQGQLKQYF
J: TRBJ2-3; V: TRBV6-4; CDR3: CASSAREGMGTDTQYF
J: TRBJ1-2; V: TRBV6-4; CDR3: CASEQGGNYGYTF
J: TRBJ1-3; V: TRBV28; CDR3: CASSQLTGKLGNTIYF
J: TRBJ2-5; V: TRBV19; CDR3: CASSPSPIDRGRRETQYF
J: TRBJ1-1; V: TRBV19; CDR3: CASSPTHPGRAEGFF
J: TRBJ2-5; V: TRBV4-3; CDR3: CASSLRTSSAHQETQYF
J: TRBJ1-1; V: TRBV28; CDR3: CASSLRRSGNTEAFF
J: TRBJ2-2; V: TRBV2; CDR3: CATGRAGGPGTGELFF
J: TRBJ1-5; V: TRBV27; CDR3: CASIAFGGSNQPQHF
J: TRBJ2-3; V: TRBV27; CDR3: CASSLGPSGVTTDTQYF
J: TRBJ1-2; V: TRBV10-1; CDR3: CASISGPYGYTF
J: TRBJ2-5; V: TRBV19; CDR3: CASSMVRGAPQETQYF